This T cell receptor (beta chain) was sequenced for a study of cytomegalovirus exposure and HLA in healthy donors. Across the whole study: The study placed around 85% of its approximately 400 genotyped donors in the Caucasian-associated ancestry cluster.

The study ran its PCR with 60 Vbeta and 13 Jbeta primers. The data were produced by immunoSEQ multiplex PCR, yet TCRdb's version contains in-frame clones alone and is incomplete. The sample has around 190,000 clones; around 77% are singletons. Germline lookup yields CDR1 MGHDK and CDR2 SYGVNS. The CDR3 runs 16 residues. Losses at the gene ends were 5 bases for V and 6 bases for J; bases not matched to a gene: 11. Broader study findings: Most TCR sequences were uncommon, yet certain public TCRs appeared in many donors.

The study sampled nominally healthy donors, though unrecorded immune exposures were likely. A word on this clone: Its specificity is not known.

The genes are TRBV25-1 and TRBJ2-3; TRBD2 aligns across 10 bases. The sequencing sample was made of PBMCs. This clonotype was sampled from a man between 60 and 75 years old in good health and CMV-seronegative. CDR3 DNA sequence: TGTGCCAGCAGTAGTGGGCTAGCGGGAGTCGTGGATACGCAGTATTTT. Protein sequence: CASSSGLAGVVDTQYF.